The 29 T cell receptor beta chains below come from one sample, sequenced in a study of blood T cell repertoires in COVID-19 (dated by TCRdb to the early 2020s). The method was the immunoSEQ multiplex PCR assay. TCRdb holds this immuneACCESS table with in-frame rearrangements only. Some clones are missing; in checked studies, unresolved V genes explain under half, and the rest has no known cause. The sample has approximately 90,000 clones on record, about four fifths of them singletons. The ten most abundant clones make up approximately 6.3% of the sample. The sequenced sample consisted of peripheral blood. These receptor sequences come from a man between 65 and 85 years old with COVID-19, enrolled during active disease.

In nucleotides, the CDR3 is TGTGCCACCAGCCCGACTAGTGTAGGGGTGCGGGGTGAGCAGTTCTTC. Encoded protein: CATSPTSVGVRGEQFF. The chain carries TRBV24-1 and TRBJ2-1; weak D call: TRBD2 (6 bases). The CDR3 has 16 residues. From germline, CDR1 is KGHDR and CDR2 SFDVKD. Trimming removed 7 bases from V and 9 bases from J, with 24 bases in between.

The V gene is TRBV2, the J gene TRBJ2-1; 7 nucleotides agree with TRBD2. Trimming removed 7 bases from V and 9 bases from J; junction bases left unmatched: 6. Germline V CDR1 and CDR2: SNHLY, FYNNEI. The CDR3 extends over 12 amino acids. CDR3 nucleotides: TGTGCCAGCAAAGGGCTAGCGGCTGAGCAGTTCTTC. Amino acid sequence: CASKGLAAEQFF.

Points on this clone: The sample contains more than one DNA sequence encoding this CDR3. The rearrangement joins TRBV28 to TRBJ2-6, with D unclear. V dropped 1 base and J dropped 0 bases, with 4 bases sitting between them. The CDR3 contains 15 residues. From germline, CDR1 is MDHEN and CDR2 SYDVKM. The CDR3 bases are TGTGCCAGCAGTTTATACAGCTCTGGGGCCAACGTCCTGACTTTC. Translation: CASSLYSSGANVLTF.

V usage is TRBV6-1 and J usage is TRBJ1-3; unclear D gene. V lost 2 bases and J lost 1, with 12 bases in between. Germline lookup yields CDR1 MNHNS and CDR2 SASEGT. The CDR3 is 16 residues long. Written as DNA, the CDR3 is TGTGCCAGCAGTGAACAAGGGAGGGTGTCTGGAAACACCATATATTTT. Encoded protein: CASSEQGRVSGNTIYF.

DNA of the CDR3: TGCAGCGTTGAACTTGTGGTCAGGGCCGATACGCAGTATTTT. Translating it yields CSVELVVRADTQYF. V gene TRBV29-1 combines with J gene TRBJ2-3; possible D gene TRBD1, 5 bases. CDR3 length: 14 amino acids. Germline-derived CDR1 and CDR2 are SQVTM and ANQGSEA. V lost 2 bases, J lost 6 bases, and 15 bases lay in between.

The table lists this clone with many counts. CDR3 in amino acids: CAWSPGVINTIYF. The CDR3 nucleotides are TGTGCCTGGAGTCCGGGTGTAATAAACACCATATATTTT. This chain uses TRBV30 with TRBJ1-3; D not certain. Germline V gene sequence: CDR1 GTSNPN, CDR2 SVGIG (reference sequence). Trimming left V 2 bases short and J 6 bases short, with 11 bases between. The CDR3 contains 13 residues.

The chain is built from TRBV27 and TRBJ1-5; perhaps TRBD1 as D (6 bases). This CDR3 region has 18 residues. V lost 4 bases, J lost 4 bases, and 23 bases lay in between. Germline V gives CDR1 MNHEY, CDR2 SMNVEV (reference sequence). CDR3 coding DNA: TGTGCCAGCAGTTCCATGAGACAGGATTTTTGGGGAAATCAGCCCCAGCATTTT. This gives the protein CASSSMRQDFWGNQPQHF.

CDR3 in amino acids: CASTPPRTGELFF. CDR3 sequence (DNA): TGTGCCAGCACCCCCCCCAGGACCGGGGAGCTGTTTTTT. V is TRBV12-3 or TRBV12-4 and J is TRBJ2-2; no firm D call. This CDR3 has 13 residues. V lost 7 bases and J lost 5, with 11 bases in between.

The CDR3 here is CASSVSRGNTEAFF. CDR3 DNA: TGCGCCAGCAGTGTCTCCCGGGGTAACACTGAAGCTTTCTTT. The chain joins TRBV10-2 to TRBJ1-1; D unclear. The CDR3 is made up of 14 amino acids. V gave up 4 bases and J gave up 2 bases, with 11 bases separating them. Germline V CDR1 and CDR2: WSHSY, SAAADI.

This clone was detected a few times. The V and J genes are TRBV19 and TRBJ2-5, with a tentative D call TRBD1 (5 bases). From germline, CDR1 is LNHDA and CDR2 SQIVND (reference sequence). The CDR3 is made up of 15 amino acids. V lost 3 bases to trimming and J lost 4 bases, with 15 bases between them. DNA for the CDR3: TGTGCCAGTAGTATTGGCCCATGGGGCGCAGAGACCCAGTACTTC. It codes for CASSIGPWGAETQYF. Based on the CDR3 plus reference TRBV19 and TRBJ2-5, the full variable domain is DGGITQSPKYLFRKEGQNVTLSCEQNLNHDAMYWYRQDPGQGLRLIYYSQIVNDFQKGDIAEGYSVSREKKESFPLTVTSAQKNPTAFYLCASSIGPWGAETQYFGPGTRLLVL.

For the CDR3, the DNA is TGTGCCAGCTCTGAACTCGACGAGCAGTACTTC. Its protein product is CASSELDEQYF. J is TRBJ2-7 and V is TRBV2, with D unclear. Germline CDR1 is SNHLY and CDR2 is FYNNEI. The CDR3 is 11 residues long. Trimming took off 8 bases at V and 5 bases at J, with 10 bases between the two ends.

This clone has only a few counts. The V and J genes are TRBV5-1 and TRBJ2-7; D remains ambiguous. The CDR3 has 14 residues. Germline V lookup: CDR1 SGHRS, CDR2 YFSETQ. The ends were cut back, 2 bases at V and 1 base at J, with 10 bases in the middle. The DNA for the CDR3 is TGCGCCAGCAGCTTAGGAGACGGATCCTACGAGCAGTACTTC. Protein: CASSLGDGSYEQYF.

This clone was observed a few times. V and J are TRBV6-1 and TRBJ1-5; D is unclear. CDR1 and CDR2 (germline): MNHNS, SASEGT. The ends were cut back, 2 bases at V and 3 bases at J, with 8 bases in the middle. This CDR3 contains 14 residues. CDR3 region: CASSENTDNQPQHF. The CDR3 DNA follows: TGTGCCAGCAGTGAAAATACAGACAATCAGCCCCAGCATTTT.

The chain has TRBV6-5 and TRBJ1-6; a weak D match, TRBD1 (6 bases). CDR3 size: 14 residues. Germline values: CDR1 MNHEY, CDR2 SVGAGI. V was cut by 6 bases and J by 9 bases, with 15 bases left in between. CDR3 nucleotides: TGTGCCAGCAGCCGGACAGATCCCAGTTCACCCCTCCACTTT. Protein sequence: CASSRTDPSSPLHF.

In its sample, this clone was seen once. The rearrangement uses TRBV5-1 and TRBJ2-3; 8 bases match TRBD2. The CDR3 contains 17 residues. Germline CDR1 SGHRS, CDR2 YFSETQ. Germline trimming cut 0 bases from V and 0 bases from J; bases unmatched to any gene: 6. DNA for the CDR3: TGCGCCAGCAGCTTGGTCGCTAGCGGGTCTAGCACAGATACGCAGTATTTT. It is translated as CASSLVASGSSTDTQYF.

This chain connects TRBV7-2 to TRBJ2-3; D is perhaps TRBD1 (6 bases). CDR1 SGHTA and CDR2 FQGNSA come from the germline V gene. CDR3 length: 13 amino acids. V lost 0 bases to trimming and J lost 5 bases, with 6 bases between them. The CDR3 bases are TGTGCCAGCAGCTTAGCCAGGGGAGATACGCAGTATTTT. Encoded protein: CASSLARGDTQYF.

This sequence joins TRBV10-3 and TRBJ1-2, with 8 bases aligning to TRBD1. Unmatched junction bases numbered 10, after V lost 10 bases and J lost 3 bases. Germline V gene sequence: CDR1 ENHRY, CDR2 SYGVKD. The length of the CDR3 is 14 residues. CDR3 sequence: CATRQQGEDYGYTF. In DNA form, the CDR3 reads TGTGCCACCAGACAACAGGGGGAGGACTATGGCTACACCTTC.

This chain uses TRBV2 with TRBJ1-1, with D maybe TRBD1 (5 bases). The V end was cut by 5 bases, the J end by 3 bases, with 7 bases between. Germline CDR1 is SNHLY and CDR2 is FYNNEI. The CDR3 contains 12 residues. CDR3 in amino acids: CASSLGDTEAFF. CDR3 nucleotides: TGTGCCAGCAGTTTAGGGGACACTGAAGCTTTCTTT.

The CDR3 loop is CASSTRLAGAYEQYF. In DNA form, the CDR3 reads TGTGCCAGCAGCACCCGACTAGCGGGGGCCTACGAGCAGTACTTC. The rearrangement joins TRBV4-2 to TRBJ2-7; 12 positions agree with TRBD2. This CDR3 has 15 amino acids. Germline assignment: CDR1 LGHNA and CDR2 YNFKEQ. V lost 5 bases to trimming and J lost 2 bases; unmatched junction nucleotides: 4.

This clone was seen a single time. J is TRBJ2-1 and V is TRBV3-1 (or the pseudogene TRBV3-2); TRBD2 is a possible D gene (7 bases). The V and J ends lost 4 bases and 9 bases respectively, with 22 bases between them. The germline gives CDR1 LGHDT, CDR2 YNNKEL (reference sequence). The CDR3 is 16 residues long. CDR3 loop: CASSPRGPAGAGEQFF. CDR3 nucleotide sequence: TGTGCCAGCAGCCCTCGGGGCCCGGCGGGGGCCGGTGAGCAGTTCTTC.

V and J are TRBV5-1 and TRBJ2-5; 8 bases align to TRBD1. V lost 0 bases and J lost 5; bases outside the gene matches: 3. Germline V gene sequence: CDR1 SGHRS, CDR2 YFSETQ. This CDR3 has 14 amino acids. The CDR3 DNA sequence: TGCGCCAGCAGCTTGGCTACAGGGGGGGAGACCCAGTACTTC. As protein: CASSLATGGETQYF.

This clone has a handful of counts. The rearrangement joins TRBV24-1 to TRBJ2-2, with a tentative D call TRBD1 (6 bases). The CDR3 runs to 14 residues. Trimming cost V 7 bases and J 0 bases, with 8 bases left between them. Germline V gene sequence: CDR1 KGHDR, CDR2 SFDVKD. CDR3 amino acids: CATSRTANTGELFF. The DNA of the CDR3 is TGTGCCACCAGCCGGACAGCGAACACCGGGGAGCTGTTTTTT.

The CDR3 nucleotides are TGTGCCAGCAGCTCGGGGGGGACTAGCGGTCTCGGTGAGCAGTTCTTC. This encodes CASSSGGTSGLGEQFF. The chain uses TRBV11-2 and TRBJ2-1; the match to TRBD2 covers 11 bases. CDR3 size: 16 residues. After removal of 4 bases from V and 9 bases from J, the junction contained 11 bases not matched to a gene. The V gene's germline CDR1 is SGHAT and CDR2 FQNNGV.

This chain links TRBV11-3 with TRBJ2-2; the match to TRBD1 covers 7 bases. This CDR3 is built from 15 residues. Germline-derived CDR1 and CDR2 are SGHNT and YENEEA. V lost 4 bases to trimming and J lost 3 bases; unmatched junction nucleotides: 5. CDR3 loop: CASSSPGTDTGELFF. The CDR3 nucleotides are TGTGCCAGCAGCTCCCCCGGGACAGACACCGGGGAGCTGTTTTTT. The full variable domain, rest sourced from reference TRBV11-3 and TRBJ2-2, is EAGVVQSPRYKIIEKKQPVAFWCNPISGHNTLYWYLQNLGQGPELLIRYENEEAVDDSQLPKDRFSAERLKGVDSTLKIQPAELGDSAVYLCASSSPGTDTGELFFGEGSRLTVL.

The chain couples TRBV28 to TRBJ1-5, with a weak D call TRBD1 (6 bases). The germline V and J ends were trimmed by 9 bases and 6 bases, with 12 bases remaining between them. The germline V gene encodes CDR1 MDHEN and CDR2 SYDVKM. The CDR3 loop spans 12 amino acids. The DNA for the CDR3 is TGTGCCAGTCTTACAGGGATTCAGCCCCAGCATTTT. Amino acids: CASLTGIQPQHF.

V usage is TRBV18 and J usage is TRBJ2-7; the match to TRBD2 covers 8 bases. Trimming removed 2 bases from V and 0 bases from J; junction bases left unmatched: 3. This CDR3 is 15 amino acids long. Germline V gene lookup returns CDR1 KGHSH and CDR2 LQKENI. The CDR3 spells CASSPDAGGSYEQYF. CDR3 in DNA: TGTGCCAGCTCACCAGACGCGGGAGGCTCCTACGAGCAGTACTTC.

The chain combines TRBV30 with TRBJ2-7; 9 bases are shared with TRBD2. From germline, CDR1 is GTSNPN and CDR2 SVGIG (reference sequence). The CDR3 sequence is 14 residues long. Trimming at V came to 0 bases and at J to 5 bases, leaving 5 bases not matched to a gene. The CDR3 DNA is TGTGCCTGGAGTGTATTAGCGGGAGCTGACGAGCAGTACTTC. It codes for CAWSVLAGADEQYF.

The chain links TRBV18 to TRBJ1-5; no reliable D call. The CDR3 spans 15 residues. V gave up 3 bases and J gave up 1 base, with 10 bases separating them. In germline, CDR1 is KGHSH, CDR2 LQKENI. Here the CDR3 reads CASSPGAASNQPQHF. In nucleotides, the CDR3 is TGTGCCAGCTCACCCGGAGCCGCAAGCAATCAGCCCCAGCATTTT.

The chain recombines TRBV19 with TRBJ2-2, with 10 bases fitting TRBD1. Germline values: CDR1 LNHDA, CDR2 SQIVND (reference sequence). The CDR3 has 16 residues. The V and J ends lost 6 bases and 6 bases, in that order; junction bases with no gene match: 10. The CDR3 region is CASSYSGTGVAGELFF. CDR3 bases: TGTGCCAGTAGCTATTCCGGGACAGGGGTTGCCGGGGAGCTGTTTTTT.